One sample yielded the 31 T cell receptor beta chains listed below, sequenced in a study of monozygotic twins with inflammatory bowel disease. TCRdb reprocessed the 5' RACE reads and stores each CDR3 protein as one record, lacking DNA. The sample data list 300,000 to 350,000 distinct CDR3 sequences. Specimen: blood. The source is a human donor with ulcerative colitis or Crohn's disease, or a healthy co-twin of an affected twin (not recorded which).

V gene TRBV20-1 combines with J gene TRBJ2-3; TCRdb's assignment of TRBD1 cannot be checked, as there is no DNA. The CDR3 runs to 13 residues. Germline V lookup: CDR1 DFQATT, CDR2 SNEGSKA (reference sequence). CDR3 loop: CSAREPVPYTQYF.

This rearrangement joins TRBV19 to TRBJ2-7. From germline, CDR1 is LNHDA and CDR2 SQIVND (reference sequence). The CDR3 has 14 residues. The CDR3 protein is CASSIFGQYDEQYF.

This chain connects TRBV11-2 to TRBJ2-5; absent DNA, TCRdb's TRBD1 call cannot be checked. CDR1 and CDR2 (germline): SGHAT, FQNNGV. The CDR3 contains 17 residues. CDR3 region: CASSLVPQGAGQETQYF.

The chain links TRBV6-1 to TRBJ2-1; TCRdb indicates TRBD1, and absent DNA this call remains unverified. Germline CDR1 and CDR2: MNHNS and SASEGT. This CDR3 contains 15 residues. The CDR3 is CASSEGQGGYNEQFF.

The chain employs TRBV5-1 and TRBJ2-7. Germline V gives CDR1 SGHRS, CDR2 YFSETQ. The CDR3 has 13 amino acids. CDR3 in amino acids: CASSLLNDYEQYF.

This chain's CDR3 is CASSFRDQRGDTQYF. The chain carries TRBV5-1 and TRBJ2-3; the D call from TCRdb, TRBD2, cannot be confirmed without DNA. The CDR3 spans 15 residues. Germline CDR1 is SGHRS and CDR2 is YFSETQ.

This sequence joins TRBV12-2 and TRBJ2-7. TRBV12-2 is a listed pseudogene. The CDR3 is 12 amino acids. The CDR3 spells CASRLITYEQYF.

The chain joins TRBV28 to TRBJ2-7; TCRdb calls TRBD2, which cannot be checked without DNA. There are 16 residues in the CDR3. Germline assignment: CDR1 MDHEN and CDR2 SYDVKM. This chain's CDR3 is CASIEIRTSGRYEQYF.

V usage is TRBV7-9 and J usage is TRBJ2-1; TCRdb indicates TRBD1, and absent DNA this call remains unverified. CDR1 is SEHNR and CDR2 is FQNEAQ in the germline V gene (reference sequence). The CDR3 runs 14 residues. CDR3 amino acids: CASSFSLGGHEQFF.

This chain uses TRBV7-9 with TRBJ1-5; without DNA, the TCRdb call of TRBD1 cannot be checked. The CDR3 runs to 17 residues. Germline V gene sequence: CDR1 SEHNR, CDR2 FQNEAQ (reference sequence). CDR3: CASSLGDPARRGDPQHF.

This chain joins TRBV28 and TRBJ1-1; the TCRdb call, TRBD1, lacks DNA for checking. Germline CDR1 reads MDHEN; CDR2 reads SYDVKM. The CDR3 sequence is 12 residues long. CDR3 sequence: CASRRTGVGAFF.

The chain employs TRBV4-3 and TRBJ2-1; checking the TCRdb D call of TRBD2 is not possible without DNA. Germline CDR1 reads LGHNA; CDR2 reads YSLEER. This CDR3 comprises 16 residues. The CDR3 spells CASSPLLAGEYNEQFF.

The rearrangement links TRBV7-9 to TRBJ2-7; checking the TCRdb D call of TRBD1 is not possible without DNA. This CDR3 has 15 residues. Germline V gives CDR1 SEHNR, CDR2 FQNEAQ (reference sequence). CDR3 in amino acids: CASSQTNYRVYEQYF.

The CDR3 loop is CASSLTGDGKLFF. The chain joins TRBV7-9 to TRBJ1-4; as DNA is missing, the TRBD1 call by TCRdb cannot be tested. The CDR3 is 13 amino acids. Germline CDR1 and CDR2: SEHNR and FQNEAQ (reference sequence).

The V and J genes are TRBV28 and TRBJ2-7; TCRdb indicates TRBD1, and absent DNA this call remains unverified. This CDR3 spans 13 amino acids. Germline V gene data show CDR1 as MDHEN and CDR2 as SYDVKM. CDR3 region: CASKGQGIYEQYF.

The chain joins TRBV10-3 to TRBJ2-5; the D gene TCRdb calls, TRBD2, cannot be checked with no DNA. CDR1 ENHRY and CDR2 SYGVKD come from the germline V gene. The CDR3 is 18 amino acids. CDR3 in amino acids: CAISVPGHQAGDEETQYF.

The chain uses TRBV7-2 and TRBJ2-7. CDR1 SGHTA and CDR2 FQGNSA come from the germline V gene. This CDR3 is built from 15 residues. The CDR3 loop reads CASSLEASLAKEQYF. Variable domain in full (rest from reference TRBV7-2 and TRBJ2-7): GAGVSQSPSNKVTEKGKDVELRCDPISGHTALYWYRQSLGQGLEFLIYFQGNSAPDKSGLPSDRFSAERTGGSVSTLTIQRTQQEDSAVYLCASSLEASLAKEQYFGPGTRLTVT.

The gene calls are TRBV28 and TRBJ2-2; TCRdb outputs TRBD2, but without DNA this stays unchecked. The germline V gene has CDR1 MDHEN and CDR2 SYDVKM. The CDR3 has 14 residues. CDR3: CASSNRAHTGELFF.

The chain employs TRBV13 and TRBJ2-7; the TCRdb D gene call, TRBD1, has no DNA to confirm it. The CDR3 is 15 amino acids. Germline CDR1 and CDR2: PRHDT and FYEKMQ (reference sequence). This CDR3 reads CASSSFPGPRYEQYF.

The genes are TRBV5-1 and TRBJ2-1; TCRdb selects TRBD2, and the lack of DNA leaves this call unchecked. Germline values: CDR1 SGHRS, CDR2 YFSETQ. There are 14 residues in the CDR3. CDR3 in amino acids: CASSLVSGDNEQFF.

The chain employs TRBV24-1 and TRBJ2-1; TCRdb's D call, TRBD1, is unchecked because there is no DNA. The CDR3 length is 16 residues. The germline CDR1 and CDR2 sequences are KGHDR and SFDVKD. CDR3 in amino acids: CATSDGPQGLNNEQFF.

The J gene is TRBJ2-1, the V gene TRBV20-1; TCRdb selects TRBD2, and the lack of DNA leaves this call unchecked. The CDR3 consists of 17 residues. The V gene's germline CDR1 is DFQATT and CDR2 SNEGSKA (reference sequence). CDR3 loop: CSARVSTSGVPTGEQFF.

The chain carries TRBV4-1 and TRBJ2-7; the D call of TRBD2 rests on TCRdb alone, since no DNA is present to check it. Germline V gene data show CDR1 as MGHRA and CDR2 as YSYEKL. The CDR3 is 16 residues long. The CDR3 sequence: CASSQDSGEGHYEQYF.

The chain links TRBV5-1 to TRBJ2-5. From germline, CDR1 is SGHRS and CDR2 YFSETQ. The length of the CDR3 is 14 residues. The chain's CDR3 is CASSSSWLGETQYF.

This chain connects TRBV19 to TRBJ2-1; the TRBD1 assignment by TCRdb is unverifiable without DNA. The CDR3 has 15 residues. CDR1 is LNHDA, CDR2 SQIVND, per germline (reference sequence). The CDR3 sequence: CASSTRRDRGNEQFF.

The V call is TRBV5-1, the J call TRBJ2-1; no DNA is available, so the TRBD2 call from TCRdb remains unchecked. Germline CDR1 is SGHRS and CDR2 is YFSETQ. This CDR3 comprises 16 residues. The CDR3 spells CAGSPTGGQGYNEQFF.

The chain uses TRBV27 and TRBJ1-2; the D gene TCRdb calls, TRBD1, cannot be checked with no DNA. The CDR3 loop spans 15 amino acids. Germline V lookup: CDR1 MNHEY, CDR2 SMNVEV (reference sequence). The CDR3 protein is CASSFSGTDLRSYTF.

The V and J genes are TRBV6-1 and TRBJ2-4; TCRdb's assignment of TRBD1 cannot be checked, as there is no DNA. The CDR3 contains 15 residues. Germline CDR1 and CDR2: MNHNS and SASEGT. CDR3 protein: CASRPPGGQGNIQYF.

This sequence joins TRBV5-1 and TRBJ1-1. Germline CDR1 and CDR2: SGHRS and YFSETQ. The CDR3 consists of 11 residues. CDR3 loop: CASSLSDRAFF.

The genes are TRBV11-2 and TRBJ2-4; TCRdb calls TRBD2, which cannot be checked without DNA. The CDR3 spans 18 residues. Germline V gives CDR1 SGHAT, CDR2 FQNNGV. Here the CDR3 reads CASSPGLAGPLAKNIQYF. The full variable domain, with the rest looked up from reference TRBV11-2 and TRBJ2-4, is EAGVAQSPRYKIIEKRQSVAFWCNPISGHATLYWYQQILGQGPKLLIQFQNNGVVDDSQLPKDRFSAERLKGVDSTLKIQPAKLEDSAVYLCASSPGLAGPLAKNIQYFGAGTRLSVL.

This chain links TRBV28 with TRBJ1-2; the TCRdb call, TRBD1, lacks DNA for checking. Per germline, CDR1 MDHEN and CDR2 SYDVKM. The CDR3 has 11 amino acids. CDR3 protein: CASSTELSYLF.